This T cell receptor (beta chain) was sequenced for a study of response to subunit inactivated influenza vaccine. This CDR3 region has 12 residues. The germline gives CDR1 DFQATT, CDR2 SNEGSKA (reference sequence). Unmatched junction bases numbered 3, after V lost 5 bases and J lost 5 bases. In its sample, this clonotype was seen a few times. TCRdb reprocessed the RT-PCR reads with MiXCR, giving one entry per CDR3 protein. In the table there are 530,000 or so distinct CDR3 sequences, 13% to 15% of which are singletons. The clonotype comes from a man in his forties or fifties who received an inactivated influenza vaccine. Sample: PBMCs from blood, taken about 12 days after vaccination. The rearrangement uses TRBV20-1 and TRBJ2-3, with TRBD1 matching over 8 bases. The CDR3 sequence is CSASTGEDTQYF. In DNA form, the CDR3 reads TGCAGTGCTTCGACAGGGGAAGATACGCAGTATTTT.